One and the same sample provided the 10 T cell receptor beta chains below, sequenced in a study of T cells in tuberculosis. The assay was immunoSEQ multiplex PCR, and TCRdb's table has in-frame clones only and misses some. The sample lists over 40,000 clones; more than 90% were seen once. Specimen: PBMCs. The receptors originated from a donor between 5 and 29 years old with latent tuberculosis or without tuberculosis infection.

J is TRBJ1-4 and V is TRBV5-1, with D possibly TRBD1 on 6 matching bases. In germline, CDR1 is SGHRS, CDR2 YFSETQ. The CDR3 is 15 amino acids. V lost 0 bases and J 7 bases, leaving 13 bases between the germline ends. The CDR3 sequence: CASSLAQGRGEKLFF. As DNA, the CDR3 is TGCGCCAGCAGCTTGGCTCAGGGGCGAGGTGAAAAACTGTTTTTT.

The genes are TRBV10-3 and TRBJ1-1; D is unresolved. Trimming took 1 base from V and 0 from J, leaving 9 bases between them. The germline V gene has CDR1 ENHRY and CDR2 SYGVKD. The CDR3 contains 15 residues. The CDR3 protein is CAISELRTMNTEAFF. CDR3 sequence (DNA): TGTGCCATCAGTGAGTTGAGAACTATGAACACTGAAGCTTTCTTT.

This rearrangement joins TRBV14 to TRBJ1-1; possible D gene TRBD1, 5 bases. This CDR3 spans 13 amino acids. The germline V gene has CDR1 SGHDN and CDR2 FVKESK. Trimming left V 8 bases short and J 1 base short, with 11 bases between. The CDR3 DNA reads TGTGCCAGCTCCCCAGGGCCGAACACTGAAGCTTTCTTT. Its translation: CASSPGPNTEAFF.

The chain carries TRBV5-4 and TRBJ2-7, with TRBD1 matching over 8 bases. V trimming: 0 bases; J trimming: 2 bases; junction bases outside the gene matches: 7. The CDR3 spans 16 residues. Germline V gene data show CDR1 as SGHNT and CDR2 as YYREEE (reference sequence). CDR3 amino acids: CASSLAADRATYEQYF. CDR3 nucleotides: TGTGCCAGCAGCTTGGCGGCGGACAGGGCAACCTACGAGCAGTACTTC.

The chain joins TRBV7-8 to TRBJ2-3, with 11 bases fitting TRBD2. Trimming cost V 2 bases and J 7 bases; bases outside gene matches: 8. The CDR3 has 16 amino acids. CDR1 and CDR2 (germline): SGHVS, FQNEAQ. The DNA of the CDR3 is TGTGCCAGCAGCTTAACTAGCGGGGGTTCCGCCTATACGCAGTATTTT. Its translation is CASSLTSGGSAYTQYF. Looking up the rest from reference TRBV7-8 and TRBJ2-3 gives the full variable domain: GAGVSQSPRYKVAKRGQDVALRCDPISGHVSLFWYQQALGQGPEFLTYFQNEAQLDKSGLPSDRFFAERPEGSVSTLKIQRTQQEDSAVYLCASSLTSGGSAYTQYFGPGTRLTVL.

The gene calls are TRBV2 and TRBJ1-1; D might be TRBD1 (5 bases). The CDR3 spans 14 residues. Germline CDR1 is SNHLY and CDR2 is FYNNEI. Trimming took 6 bases from V and 2 from J, leaving 13 bases between them. The CDR3 DNA reads TGTGCCAGCAGCCCCTGGGGCAGCAACACTGAAGCTTTCTTT. Translation: CASSPWGSNTEAFF.

The rearrangement links TRBV18 to TRBJ2-1, with D possibly being TRBD2 (5 bases). This CDR3 has 14 residues. V was cut by 6 bases and J by 3 bases, with 12 bases left in between. The V gene's germline CDR1 is KGHSH and CDR2 LQKENI. CDR3 loop: CASSIGRDYNEQFF. CDR3 nucleotides: TGTGCCAGCTCCATCGGCCGGGACTACAATGAGCAGTTCTTC.

The V gene is TRBV5-1, the J gene TRBJ2-2, with a weak D call TRBD1 (6 bases). The CDR3 spans 15 residues. The ends were cut back, 2 bases at V and 6 bases at J, with 14 bases in the middle. Germline CDR1 and CDR2: SGHRS and YFSETQ. The CDR3 DNA reads TGCGCCAGCAGCTTCTACCCCAGGGGTGCCGGGGAGCTGTTTTTT. It codes for CASSFYPRGAGELFF.

The chain combines TRBV11-2 with TRBJ2-1; 12 nucleotides line up with TRBD2. The CDR3 loop spans 16 amino acids. V lost 2 bases, J lost 5 bases, and 4 bases stayed unmatched. Germline CDR1 is SGHAT and CDR2 is FQNNGV. The CDR3: CASSLLAGGKDNEQFF. The CDR3 bases are TGTGCCAGCAGCTTACTAGCGGGAGGGAAAGACAATGAGCAGTTCTTC.

The genes are TRBV27 and TRBJ1-2; the D is unclear. This CDR3 is built from 16 residues. Trimming took off 2 bases at V and 5 bases at J, with 18 bases between the two ends. Germline-derived CDR1 and CDR2 are MNHEY and SMNVEV (reference sequence). CDR3 nucleotide sequence: TGTGCCAGCAGTTTAAGTTCGGGAGAGAAGGAGTATGGCTACACCTTC. This encodes CASSLSSGEKEYGYTF.